This TCR beta chain is from a study of shared clonotypes between healthy human individuals. The ends lost 0 bases at V and 2 bases at J; junction bases unmatched: 16. Germline V CDR1 and CDR2: ENHRY, SYGVKD. There are 20 residues in the CDR3. TCRdb's copy holds only in-frame clones and misses some; the assay was immunoSEQ multiplex PCR. The sample has about 2.4 million clones; approximately 94% are singletons. The origin of this receptor is a young man in good health. V usage is TRBV10-3 and J usage is TRBJ1-5; 7 nucleotides align to TRBD1. The sequenced sample consisted of naive CD4+ T cells sorted from blood. As to subset: CD45RA+ positively selected. The CDR3 bases are TGTGCCATCAGTGAGTCGACTCACATCGGACAGGCCGGCGGCAATCAGCCCCAGCATTTT. The encoded protein is CAISESTHIGQAGGNQPQHF.